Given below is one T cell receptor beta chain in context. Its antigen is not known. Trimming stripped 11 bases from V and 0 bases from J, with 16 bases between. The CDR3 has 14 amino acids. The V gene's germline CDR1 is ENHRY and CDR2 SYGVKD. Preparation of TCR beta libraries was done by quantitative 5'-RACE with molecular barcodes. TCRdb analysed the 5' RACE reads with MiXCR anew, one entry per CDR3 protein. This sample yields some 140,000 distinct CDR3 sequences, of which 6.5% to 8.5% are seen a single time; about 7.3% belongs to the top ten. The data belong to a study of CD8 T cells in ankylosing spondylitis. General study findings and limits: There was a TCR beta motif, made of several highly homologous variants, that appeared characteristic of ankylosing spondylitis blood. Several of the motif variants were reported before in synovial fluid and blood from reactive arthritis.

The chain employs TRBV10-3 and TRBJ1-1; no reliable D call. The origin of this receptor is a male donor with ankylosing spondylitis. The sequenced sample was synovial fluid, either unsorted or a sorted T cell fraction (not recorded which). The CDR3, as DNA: TGTGCCGCCTCCTCGGTCGGGATGAACACTGAAGCTTTCTTT. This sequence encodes CAASSVGMNTEAFF.